This TCR beta chain stems from a study of CD4 T cells in relation to SARS-CoV-2 and coronaviruses. Concerning this clone: What it binds is unknown.

Naive and memory CD4+ T cell DNA was deep-sequenced without culture. Clones were read by immunoSEQ multiplex PCR, and TCRdb kept only the in-frame ones, dropping some. In the table there are roughly 71,000 clones, 75% to 90% of which are singletons. General observations from the study: Crossreactivity was assessed only for spike protein, not other viral proteins.

Unexposed donor CD4+ T cells date from 2011-2018, before the COVID-19 pandemic. The receptor was derived from a human donor in good health. What was sequenced was memory CD4+ T cells from PBMCs.

CDR3 bases: TGTGCCATCAGTGACGAGATACCTAGGGTCGGTGAAGCTTTCTTT. Translated, it gives CAISDEIPRVGEAFF. The genes are TRBV10-3 and TRBJ1-1; D gene ambiguous. Germline CDR1 reads ENHRY; CDR2 reads SYGVKD. The CDR3 consists of 15 residues. V lost 3 bases, J lost 7 bases, and 18 bases lay in between.